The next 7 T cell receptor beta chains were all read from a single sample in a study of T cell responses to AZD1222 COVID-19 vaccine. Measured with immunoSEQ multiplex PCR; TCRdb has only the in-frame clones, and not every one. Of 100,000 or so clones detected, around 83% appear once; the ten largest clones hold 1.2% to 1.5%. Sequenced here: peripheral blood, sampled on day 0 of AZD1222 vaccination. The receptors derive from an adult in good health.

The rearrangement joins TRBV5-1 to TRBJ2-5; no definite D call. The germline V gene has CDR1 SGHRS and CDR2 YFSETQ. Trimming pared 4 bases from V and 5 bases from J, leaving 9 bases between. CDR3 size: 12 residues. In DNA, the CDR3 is TGCGCCAGCAGCCCCCTATCGGAGACCCAGTACTTC. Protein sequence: CASSPLSETQYF.

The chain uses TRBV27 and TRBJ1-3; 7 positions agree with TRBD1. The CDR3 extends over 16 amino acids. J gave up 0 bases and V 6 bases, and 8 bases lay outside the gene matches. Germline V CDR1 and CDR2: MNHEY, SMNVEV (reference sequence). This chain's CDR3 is CASSPHGTASGNTIYF. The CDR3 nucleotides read TGTGCCAGCAGCCCCCACGGGACAGCCTCTGGAAACACCATATATTTT.

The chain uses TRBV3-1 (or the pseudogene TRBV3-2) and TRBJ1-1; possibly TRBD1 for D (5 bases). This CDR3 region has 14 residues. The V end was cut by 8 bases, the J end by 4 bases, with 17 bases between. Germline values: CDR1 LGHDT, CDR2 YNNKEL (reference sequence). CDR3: CASVRSGGSTEAFF. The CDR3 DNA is TGTGCCAGCGTTAGGTCTGGGGGGTCCACTGAAGCTTTCTTT.

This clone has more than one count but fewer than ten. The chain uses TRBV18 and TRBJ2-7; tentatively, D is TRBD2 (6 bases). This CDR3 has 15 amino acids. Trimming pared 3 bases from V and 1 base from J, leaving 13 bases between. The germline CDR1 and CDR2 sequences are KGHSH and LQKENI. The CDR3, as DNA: TGTGCCAGCTCACCGGGACTCGTGGGGTCCTACGAGCAGTACTTC. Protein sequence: CASSPGLVGSYEQYF.

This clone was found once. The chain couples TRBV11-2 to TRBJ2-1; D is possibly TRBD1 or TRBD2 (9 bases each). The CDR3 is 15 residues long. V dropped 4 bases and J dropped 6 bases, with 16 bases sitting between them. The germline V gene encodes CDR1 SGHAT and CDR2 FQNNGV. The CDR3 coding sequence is TGTGCCAGCAGCTCTCTAGCGGGACAGGGCAATGAGCAGTTCTTC. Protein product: CASSSLAGQGNEQFF. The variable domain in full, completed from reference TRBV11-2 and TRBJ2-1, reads EAGVAQSPRYKIIEKRQSVAFWCNPISGHATLYWYQQILGQGPKLLIQFQNNGVVDDSQLPKDRFSAERLKGVDSTLKIQPAKLEDSAVYLCASSSLAGQGNEQFFGPGTRLTVL.

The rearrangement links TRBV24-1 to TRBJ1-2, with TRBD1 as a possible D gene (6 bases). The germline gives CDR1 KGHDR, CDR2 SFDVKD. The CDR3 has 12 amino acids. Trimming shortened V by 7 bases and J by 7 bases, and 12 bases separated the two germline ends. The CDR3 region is CATRDFRGGYTF. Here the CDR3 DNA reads TGTGCCACCAGAGACTTCAGGGGTGGCTACACCTTC.

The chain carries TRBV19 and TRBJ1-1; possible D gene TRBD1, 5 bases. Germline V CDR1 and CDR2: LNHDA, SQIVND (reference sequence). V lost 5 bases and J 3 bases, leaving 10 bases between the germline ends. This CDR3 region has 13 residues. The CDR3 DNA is TGTGCCAGTAGTCTTGGAGGGGACACTGAAGCTTTCTTT. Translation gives CASSLGGDTEAFF.